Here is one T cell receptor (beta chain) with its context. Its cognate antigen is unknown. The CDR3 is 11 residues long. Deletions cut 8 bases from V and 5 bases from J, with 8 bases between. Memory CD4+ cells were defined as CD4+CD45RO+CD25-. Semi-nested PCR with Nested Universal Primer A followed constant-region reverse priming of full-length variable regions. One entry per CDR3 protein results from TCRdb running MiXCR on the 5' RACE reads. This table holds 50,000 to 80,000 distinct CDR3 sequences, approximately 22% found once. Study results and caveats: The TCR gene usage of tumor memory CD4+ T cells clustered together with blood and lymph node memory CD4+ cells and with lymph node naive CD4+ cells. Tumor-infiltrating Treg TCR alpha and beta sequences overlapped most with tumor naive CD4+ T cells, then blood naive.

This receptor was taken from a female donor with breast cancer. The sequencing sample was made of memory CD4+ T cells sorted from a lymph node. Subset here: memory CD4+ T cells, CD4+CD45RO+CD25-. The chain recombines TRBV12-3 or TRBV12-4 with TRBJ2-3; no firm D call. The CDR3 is CASATRDTQYF. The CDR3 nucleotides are TGTGCCAGCGCCACTCGAGATACGCAGTATTTT.